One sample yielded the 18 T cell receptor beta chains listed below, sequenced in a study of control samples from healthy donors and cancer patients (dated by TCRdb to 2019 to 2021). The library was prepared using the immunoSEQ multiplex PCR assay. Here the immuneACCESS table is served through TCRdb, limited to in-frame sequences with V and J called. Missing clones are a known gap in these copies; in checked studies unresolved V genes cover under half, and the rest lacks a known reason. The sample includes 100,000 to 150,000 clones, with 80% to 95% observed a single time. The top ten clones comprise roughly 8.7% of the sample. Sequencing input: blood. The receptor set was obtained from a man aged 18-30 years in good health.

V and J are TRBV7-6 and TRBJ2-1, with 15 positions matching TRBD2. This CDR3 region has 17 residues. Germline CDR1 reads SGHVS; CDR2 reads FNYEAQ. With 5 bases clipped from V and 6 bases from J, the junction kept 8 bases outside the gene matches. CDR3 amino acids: CASSRGLAGGSRNEQFF. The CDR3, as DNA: TGTGCCAGCAGCAGAGGACTAGCGGGGGGGTCCCGCAATGAGCAGTTCTTC.

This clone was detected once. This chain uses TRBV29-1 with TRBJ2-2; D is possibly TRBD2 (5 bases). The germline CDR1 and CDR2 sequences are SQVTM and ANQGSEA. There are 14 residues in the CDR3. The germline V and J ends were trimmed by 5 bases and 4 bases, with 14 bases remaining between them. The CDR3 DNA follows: TGCAGCGTTAAAATCCGGCTAGCCACCGGGGAGCTGTTTTTT. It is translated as CSVKIRLATGELFF.

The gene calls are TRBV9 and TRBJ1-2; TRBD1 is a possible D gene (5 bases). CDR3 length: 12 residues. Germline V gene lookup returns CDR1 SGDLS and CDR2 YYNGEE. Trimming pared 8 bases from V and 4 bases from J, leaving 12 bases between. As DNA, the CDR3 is TGTGCCAGTGGGGGGGGAGCCTATGGCTACACCTTC. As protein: CASGGGAYGYTF.

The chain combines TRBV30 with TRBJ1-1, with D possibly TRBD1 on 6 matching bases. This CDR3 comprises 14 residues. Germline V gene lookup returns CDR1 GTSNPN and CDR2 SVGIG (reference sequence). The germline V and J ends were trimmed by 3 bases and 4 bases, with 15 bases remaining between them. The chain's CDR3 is CAWRVDRRGTEAFF. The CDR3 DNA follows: TGTGCCTGGAGAGTCGACAGGCGAGGCACTGAAGCTTTCTTT.

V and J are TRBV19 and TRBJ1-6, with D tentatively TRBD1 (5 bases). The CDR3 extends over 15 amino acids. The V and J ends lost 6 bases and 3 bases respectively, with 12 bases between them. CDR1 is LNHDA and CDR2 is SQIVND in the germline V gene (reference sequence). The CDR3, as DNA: TGTGCCAGTAGCATCGGGGGGGTCTATAATTCACCCCTCCACTTT. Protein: CASSIGGVYNSPLHF.

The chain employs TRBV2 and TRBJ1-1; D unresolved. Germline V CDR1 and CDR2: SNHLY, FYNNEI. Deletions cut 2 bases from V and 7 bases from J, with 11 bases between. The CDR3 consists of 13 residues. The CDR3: CASSEWESYEAFF. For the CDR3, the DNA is TGTGCCAGCAGTGAATGGGAGTCTTATGAAGCTTTCTTT.

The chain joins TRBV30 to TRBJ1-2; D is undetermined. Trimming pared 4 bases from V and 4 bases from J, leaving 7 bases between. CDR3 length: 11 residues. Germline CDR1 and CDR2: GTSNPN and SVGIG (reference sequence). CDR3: CAWITGYGYTF. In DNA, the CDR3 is TGTGCCTGGATTACGGGCTATGGCTACACCTTC.

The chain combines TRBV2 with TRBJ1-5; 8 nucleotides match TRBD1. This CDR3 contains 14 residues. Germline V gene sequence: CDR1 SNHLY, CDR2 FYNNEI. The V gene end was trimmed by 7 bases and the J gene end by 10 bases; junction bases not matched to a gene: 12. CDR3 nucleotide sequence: TGTGCCAGCAAAGGGGGGACAGGTCGGGGACCCCAGCATTTT. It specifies CASKGGTGRGPQHF.

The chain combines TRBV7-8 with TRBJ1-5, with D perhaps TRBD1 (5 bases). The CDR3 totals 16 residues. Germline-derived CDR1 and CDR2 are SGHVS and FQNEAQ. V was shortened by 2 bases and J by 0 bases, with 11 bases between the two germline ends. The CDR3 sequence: CASSLSSTASNQPQHF. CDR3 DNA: TGTGCCAGCAGCTTATCCTCGACAGCTAGCAATCAGCCCCAGCATTTT.

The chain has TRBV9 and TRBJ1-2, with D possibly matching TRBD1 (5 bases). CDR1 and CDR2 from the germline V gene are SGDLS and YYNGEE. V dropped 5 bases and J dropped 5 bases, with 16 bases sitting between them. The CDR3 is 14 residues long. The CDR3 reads CASRRGRVFYGYTF. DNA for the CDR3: TGTGCCAGCAGGAGGGGCAGGGTCTTTTATGGCTACACCTTC.

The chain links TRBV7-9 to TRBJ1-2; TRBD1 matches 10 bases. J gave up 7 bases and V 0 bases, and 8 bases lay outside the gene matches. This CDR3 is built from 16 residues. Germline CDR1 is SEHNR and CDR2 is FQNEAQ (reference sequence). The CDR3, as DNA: TGTGCCAGCAGCTTAGCTTTCGGGACAGGGGCAGGTGGCTACACCTTC. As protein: CASSLAFGTGAGGYTF. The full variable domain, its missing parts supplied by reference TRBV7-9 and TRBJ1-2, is DTGVSQNPRHKITKRGQNVTFRCDPISEHNRLYWYRQTLGQGPEFLTYFQNEAQLEKSRLLSDRFSAERPKGSFSTLEIQRTEQGDSAMYLCASSLAFGTGAGGYTFGSGTRLTVV.

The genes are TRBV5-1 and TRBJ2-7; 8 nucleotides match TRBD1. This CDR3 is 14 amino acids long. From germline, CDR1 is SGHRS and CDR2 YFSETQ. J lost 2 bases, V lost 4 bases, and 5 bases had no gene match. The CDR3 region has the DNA TGCGCCAGCAGCATACAGGGACAGGCCTACGAGCAGTACTTC. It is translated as CASSIQGQAYEQYF.

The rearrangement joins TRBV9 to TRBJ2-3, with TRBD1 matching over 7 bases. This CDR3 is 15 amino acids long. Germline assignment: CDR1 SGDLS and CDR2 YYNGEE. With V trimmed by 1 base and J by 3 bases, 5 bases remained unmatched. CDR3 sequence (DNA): TGTGCCAGCAGCGTAACAGGGGATGGGACAGATACGCAGTATTTT. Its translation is CASSVTGDGTDTQYF.

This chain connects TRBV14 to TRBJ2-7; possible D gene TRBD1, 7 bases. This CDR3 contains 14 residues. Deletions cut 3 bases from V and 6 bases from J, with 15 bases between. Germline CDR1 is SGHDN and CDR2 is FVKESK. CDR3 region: CASSQTGTRGEQYF. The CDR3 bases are TGTGCCAGCAGCCAGACAGGGACTCGGGGCGAGCAGTACTTC.

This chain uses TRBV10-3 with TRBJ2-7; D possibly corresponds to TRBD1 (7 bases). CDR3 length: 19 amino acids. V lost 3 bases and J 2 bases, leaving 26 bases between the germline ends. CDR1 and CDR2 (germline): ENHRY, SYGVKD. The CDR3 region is CAISEGLGRGADVPYEQYF. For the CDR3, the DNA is TGTGCCATCAGTGAAGGGTTGGGCAGGGGGGCAGATGTTCCCTACGAGCAGTACTTC.

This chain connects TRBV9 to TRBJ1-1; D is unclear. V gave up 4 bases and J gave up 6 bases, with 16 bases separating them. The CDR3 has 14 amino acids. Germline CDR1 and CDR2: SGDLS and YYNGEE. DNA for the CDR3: TGTGCCAGCAGCTTTCGGTACGTTCCACCTGAAGCTTTCTTT. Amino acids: CASSFRYVPPEAFF.

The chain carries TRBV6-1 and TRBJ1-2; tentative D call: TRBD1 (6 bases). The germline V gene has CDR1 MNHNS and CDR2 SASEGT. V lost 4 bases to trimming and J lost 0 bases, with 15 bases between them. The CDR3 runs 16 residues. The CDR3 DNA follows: TGTGCCAGCAGTGGATGGGGGCAGGGAGCTAACTATGGCTACACCTTC. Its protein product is CASSGWGQGANYGYTF.

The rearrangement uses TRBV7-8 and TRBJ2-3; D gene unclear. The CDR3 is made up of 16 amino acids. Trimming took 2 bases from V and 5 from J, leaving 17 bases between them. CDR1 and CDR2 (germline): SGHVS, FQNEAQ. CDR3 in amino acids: CASSLRLPGSKDTQYF. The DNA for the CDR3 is TGTGCCAGCAGCTTACGCCTGCCAGGTTCGAAAGATACGCAGTATTTT.